The TCR beta chain described here comes from a study of T cell responses to AZD1222 COVID-19 vaccine. Deletions cut 5 bases from V and 10 bases from J, with 14 bases between. This CDR3 contains 12 residues. Here immunoSEQ multiplex PCR was the method, and the copy in TCRdb shows in-frame clones only, minus some. The top ten hold about 1.5% of the sample, which has about 180,000 clones, approximately 94% seen once. The gene calls are TRBV12-3 or TRBV12-4 and TRBJ2-5, with D perhaps assigned TRBD1 or TRBD2 (5 bases each). The sequence was obtained from an adult who received the AZD1222 COVID-19 vaccine. Here the sequenced sample was peripheral blood, taken 28 days after the second AZD1222 dose. This chain's CDR3 is CASSLRDGRQYF. The CDR3, as DNA: TGTGCCAGCAGTCTAAGGGACGGACGCCAGTACTTC.